This T cell receptor (beta chain) was sequenced for a study of T cell changes during pregnancy in multiple sclerosis. The data were produced by immunoSEQ multiplex PCR, yet TCRdb's version contains in-frame clones alone and is incomplete. The sample holds about 38,000 clones, approximately 94% seen once. The germline gives CDR1 MGHRA, CDR2 YSYEKL. The CDR3 is made up of 16 amino acids. The V segment lost 5 bases and the J segment 0 bases; nucleotides outside the gene matches: 7. This material consisted of CD4+ T cells from peripheral blood mononuclear cells, taken in the second trimester of pregnancy. The TCR originated in a female donor with multiple sclerosis, enrolled in a pregnancy study. The rearrangement joins TRBV4-1 to TRBJ2-7, with 10 bases fitting TRBD2. The CDR3 DNA reads TGCGCCAGCAGCTCTACCGGGACTAGCGCCTCCTACGAGCAGTACTTC. Amino acids: CASSSTGTSASYEQYF.